Shown below are 17 T cell receptor beta chains from a single sample sequenced in a study of T cells in Graves' hyperthyroidism and ophthalmopathy. TCR beta CDR3 regions were amplified from RNA. A first-round RT-PCR of the TCR CDR3 used the HTBI primer set. One entry per CDR3 protein results from TCRdb running MiXCR on the multiplex PCR reads. The repertoire holds 400,000 to 450,000 distinct CDR3 sequences, with around 15% as singletons. Sequencing used blood. These receptors originate from a man younger than 35 with Graves' ophthalmopathy.

The rearrangement uses TRBV19 and TRBJ1-2, with unresolved D. The CDR3 length is 12 residues. Germline V gene sequence: CDR1 LNHDA, CDR2 SQIVND (reference sequence). V lost 6 bases and J lost 4, with 9 bases in between. As DNA, the CDR3 is TGTGCCAGTAGGGCCAGCATCTATGGCTACACCTTC. It encodes CASRASIYGYTF. Complete variable domain (other parts from reference TRBV19 and TRBJ1-2): DGGITQSPKYLFRKEGQNVTLSCEQNLNHDAMYWYRQDPGQGLRLIYYSQIVNDFQKGDIAEGYSVSREKKESFPLTVTSAQKNPTAFYLCASRASIYGYTFGSGTRLTVV.

To note about this clonotype: A read error may be the cause here, since a much bigger clone is one base away. The rearrangement joins TRBV28 to TRBJ1-2; TRBD1 aligns across 10 bases. V dropped 5 bases and J dropped 7; count of bases not matched to a gene: 13. Germline V lookup: CDR1 MDHEN, CDR2 SYDVKM. This CDR3 spans 16 amino acids. The CDR3 DNA follows: TGTGCCAGCAGTCTTCGCATGACAGGGGGCTACGGTGGCTACACCTTC. This sequence encodes CASSLRMTGGYGGYTF.

This clonotype was picked up many times. The CDR3 protein is CAWLFLGKEYGYTF. CDR3 coding DNA: TGTGCCTGGTTGTTTTTGGGTAAAGAGTATGGCTACACCTTC. The chain uses TRBV30 and TRBJ1-2; D is unclear. V gave up 5 bases and J gave up 5 bases, with 18 bases separating them. This CDR3 region has 14 residues. Germline CDR1 is GTSNPN and CDR2 is SVGIG (reference sequence).

In regard to this clonotype: The junction and the germline gene differ at one end; a read error may be behind it. The chain is built from TRBV29-1 and TRBJ2-7; D remains ambiguous. Germline V gene data show CDR1 as SQVTM and CDR2 as ANQGSEA. The CDR3 length is 14 residues. In nucleotides, the CDR3 is TGCATCGTTGTAGACCGGAGAGCATTCTACGAACAGTACTTC. Its protein product is CIVVDRRAFYEQYF.

Ten or more counts support this clonotype. CDR3 residues: CASSPSGYYEQYF. DNA of the CDR3: TGTGCCAGCAGTCCTAGCGGATACTACGAGCAGTACTTC. This chain links TRBV27 with TRBJ2-7; TRBD2 agrees at 7 bases. The V gene's germline CDR1 is MNHEY and CDR2 SMNVEV (reference sequence). V was clipped by 5 bases and J by 3 bases; unmatched bases: 4. The CDR3 runs 13 residues.

This clonotype was picked up many times. In DNA, the CDR3 is TGTGCCAGCAGCGCCTGGACAGGGGTATCGTGGGAGACCCAGTACTTC. It specifies CASSAWTGVSWETQYF. V is TRBV7-9 and J is TRBJ2-5; TRBD1 agrees at 9 bases. The germline CDR1 and CDR2 sequences are SEHNR and FQNEAQ (reference sequence). V was pared by 5 bases and J by 5 bases, with 12 bases of the junction left unmatched. This CDR3 has 16 amino acids.

The table lists this clonotype with a few counts. The J gene is TRBJ2-1, the V gene TRBV25-1; 9 nucleotides align to TRBD2. Germline V lookup: CDR1 MGHDK, CDR2 SYGVNS. V trimming: 6 bases; J trimming: 4 bases; junction bases outside the gene matches: 19. The CDR3 has 19 amino acids. CDR3 region: CASSDSTKRRLAVYNEQFF. For the CDR3, the DNA is TGTGCCAGCAGCGACTCCACAAAACGGAGACTAGCGGTATACAATGAGCAGTTCTTC.

At least ten counts were recorded for this clonotype. The gene calls are TRBV12-3 or TRBV12-4 and TRBJ1-2, with TRBD1 as a possible D gene (6 bases). The V end was cut by 7 bases, the J end by 2 bases, with 17 bases between. The CDR3 has 15 residues. CDR3: CASIPGGTTNYGYTF. DNA of the CDR3: TGTGCCAGCATTCCTGGGGGGACAACCAACTATGGCTACACCTTC.

This clonotype was observed many times. This chain links TRBV14 with TRBJ2-7; D unresolved. The CDR3 runs 13 residues. The V gene's germline CDR1 is SGHDN and CDR2 FVKESK. Trimming shortened V by 3 bases and J by 4 bases, and 10 bases separated the two germline ends. The CDR3 loop reads CASSHLVWYEQYF. The DNA for the CDR3 is TGTGCCAGCAGCCATCTAGTTTGGTACGAGCAGTACTTC.

The sample holds a few counts of this clonotype. The V gene is TRBV29-1, the J gene TRBJ2-3, with D perhaps TRBD2 (5 bases). The V end lost 3 bases, the J end lost 2 bases, and 9 bases lay between the germline ends. This CDR3 comprises 13 residues. The V gene's germline CDR1 is SQVTM and CDR2 ANQGSEA. CDR3 in amino acids: CSVDSSSTDTQYF. The CDR3 DNA reads TGCAGCGTTGATTCTAGCTCCACAGATACGCAGTATTTT.

Comments on this clonotype: A much larger clone lies a single base off, so this may be a read error. J is TRBJ2-1 and V is TRBV6-1; D gene uncertain. V was pared by 5 bases and J by 4 bases, with 9 bases between. Germline V lookup: CDR1 MNHNS, CDR2 SASEGT. CDR3 length: 13 amino acids. CDR3 sequence (DNA): TGTGCCAGCAGTAGGACGGCGTACAATGAGCAGTTCTTC. Its translation: CASSRTAYNEQFF.

This clonotype was recorded a few times. This sequence joins TRBV19 and TRBJ1-1; 8 bases map to TRBD1. In germline, CDR1 is LNHDA, CDR2 SQIVND (reference sequence). The CDR3 consists of 16 residues. V was pared by 4 bases and J by 3 bases, with 10 bases of the junction left unmatched. The CDR3 sequence is CASSKSDRVADTEAFF. CDR3 nucleotide sequence: TGTGCCAGTAGTAAGTCGGACAGGGTTGCTGACACTGAAGCTTTCTTT.

This clonotype was seen repeatedly, ten times or more. The junction does not match germline at one end; this may be a read error. This sequence joins TRBV7-2 and TRBJ2-5; TRBD1 matches 9 bases. Germline CDR1 reads SGHTA; CDR2 reads FQGNSA. The CDR3 contains 16 residues. CDR3 nucleotides: TGTGCCAACAGCTCCCGGGACAGGGTGCCCCCAGAGACCCAGTACTTC. Translation: CANSSRDRVPPETQYF.

J is TRBJ2-7 and V is TRBV20-1; D might be TRBD1 (6 bases). Between the trimmed V and J ends, which lost 3 bases and 0 bases, there was a span of 15 bases. Per the germline V gene, CDR1 is DFQATT and CDR2 is SNEGSKA (reference sequence). The CDR3 runs 15 residues. CDR3 nucleotides: TGCAGTGCTAGCAGGGCGGGCAGGGGCTCCTACGAGCAGTACTTC. This sequence encodes CSASRAGRGSYEQYF.

This clonotype was recorded at least ten times. This sequence joins TRBV3-1 and TRBJ2-7, with 11 bases identical to TRBD2. With V trimmed by 4 bases and J by 3 bases, 8 bases remained unmatched. This CDR3 spans 16 amino acids. Germline V gives CDR1 LGHDT, CDR2 YNNKEL (reference sequence). In DNA, the CDR3 is TGTGCCAGCAGCCTAGGGACTAGCGGAGTTTTCTACGAGCAGTACTTC. It translates to CASSLGTSGVFYEQYF.

This clonotype was counted many times. The genes are TRBV6-1 and TRBJ2-1; TRBD2 might be the D (5 bases). This CDR3 has 11 residues. The germline V gene has CDR1 MNHNS and CDR2 SASEGT. CDR3 bases: TGTGCTAGCGCATCCTACAATGAGCAGTTCTTC. Protein: CASASYNEQFF.

This chain links TRBV19 with TRBJ1-2, with D tentatively TRBD1 (6 bases). The length of the CDR3 is 13 residues. Trimming took off 4 bases at V and 7 bases at J, with 13 bases between the two ends. CDR1 is LNHDA, CDR2 SQIVND, per germline (reference sequence). The CDR3 DNA is TGTGCCAGTAGTAGCGGGGGCGCGACTGGCTACACCTTC. Protein: CASSSGGATGYTF.